These T cell receptor beta chains were read from a single sample in a study of CD4 T cells in relation to SARS-CoV-2 and coronaviruses. TCRdb's table, derived via immunoSEQ multiplex PCR, lists solely in-frame clones and lacks some. The data contain fewer than 25,000 clones, just under 70% of them singletons. Their antigens are not known. Sequencing input: CD4+ T cells from PBMCs, cultured in vitro. Receptor source: a human donor in good health. Both conserved end residues are part of each CDR3. Each record gives: CDR3 protein, CDR3 DNA, J gene, clone size, V gene, D gene. D genes are given only for firm matches. Clone sizes are given selectively: once, few, many, or a class where the clone is expanded.

CDR3: CASKPPGQGYNSPLHF
DNA: TGTGCCAGCAAACCTCCGGGACAGGGGTATAATTCACCCCTCCACTTT
J: TRBJ1-6
size: NA
V: TRBV28
D: TRBD1

CDR3: CASRTGQVATNEKLFF
DNA: TGCGCCAGCAGGACGGGACAGGTCGCAACTAATGAAAAACTGTTTTTT
J: TRBJ1-4
size: NA
V: TRBV5-1
D: TRBD1

CDR3: CASSSRTVDSYEQYF
DNA: TGTGCCAGTAGTTCCCGGACGGTAGACTCCTACGAGCAGTACTTC
J: TRBJ2-7
size: NA
V: TRBV19
D: NA

CDR3: CASSFGARSYNEQFF
DNA: TGTGCCAGTAGTTTTGGAGCCCGCTCCTACAATGAGCAGTTCTTC
J: TRBJ2-1
size: NA
V: TRBV19
D: NA

CDR3: CASSLGGSSTDTQYF
DNA: TGTGCCAGCAGCTTAGGAGGTTCCAGCACAGATACGCAGTATTTT
J: TRBJ2-3
size: NA
V: TRBV11-3
D: NA

CDR3: CASSPPNSYTDTQYF
DNA: TGTGCCAGCTCACCACCGAATAGTTATACGGATACGCAGTATTTT
J: TRBJ2-3
size: NA
V: TRBV18
D: NA

CDR3: CASGSRQGANFAGNTIYF
DNA: TGTGCTAGTGGTTCCCGACAGGGGGCGAATTTCGCTGGAAACACCATATATTTT
J: TRBJ1-3
size: NA
V: TRBV12-5
D: TRBD1

CDR3: CASSWTGQGTDTQYF
DNA: TGTGCCAGCAGTTGGACGGGACAGGGGACAGATACGCAGTATTTT
J: TRBJ2-3
size: once
V: TRBV6-5
D: TRBD1

CDR3: CASRKTGVDTIYF
DNA: TGTGCCAGCAGGAAAACAGGGGTGGACACCATATATTTT
J: TRBJ1-3
size: NA
V: TRBV27
D: TRBD1

CDR3: CASSIEGGAQETQYF
DNA: TGTGCCAGTAGTATAGAGGGAGGGGCCCAAGAGACCCAGTACTTC
J: TRBJ2-5
size: NA
V: TRBV19
D: TRBD2

CDR3: CASSLLEAGAFSPLHF
DNA: TGTGCCAGCTCCCTCCTCGAGGCAGGGGCTTTCTCACCCCTCCACTTT
J: TRBJ1-6
size: NA
V: TRBV18
D: NA

CDR3: CASTAGNSYNEQFF
DNA: TGTGCCAGCACCGCCGGGAACTCCTACAATGAGCAGTTCTTC
J: TRBJ2-1
size: NA
V: TRBV7-8
D: NA

CDR3: CASSSGAHGDQPQHF
DNA: TGTGCCAGCAGTTCCGGGGCCCACGGGGATCAGCCCCAGCATTTT
J: TRBJ1-5
size: NA
V: TRBV25-1
D: NA

CDR3: CASSQDNSGANVLTF
DNA: TGTGCCAGCAGCCAAGACAACTCTGGGGCCAACGTCCTGACTTTC
J: TRBJ2-6
size: NA
V: TRBV3-1/TRBV3-2
D: NA

CDR3: CAWSLFGGQNIQYF
DNA: TGTGCCTGGAGTTTATTCGGAGGGCAAAACATTCAGTACTTC
J: TRBJ2-4
size: few
V: TRBV30
D: NA

CDR3: CASSVTSGGTNEQFF
DNA: TGTGCCAGCAGCGTGACTAGCGGGGGGACCAATGAGCAGTTCTTC
J: TRBJ2-1
size: NA
V: TRBV2
D: TRBD2

CDR3: CASSFSPSGGAASYEQYF
DNA: TGCGCCAGCAGCTTCTCTCCTAGCGGGGGGGCCGCGTCCTACGAGCAGTACTTC
J: TRBJ2-7
size: NA
V: TRBV5-1
D: TRBD2

CDR3: CASTKGASGIYEQYF
DNA: TGCGCCAGCACCAAGGGGGCTAGCGGAATCTACGAGCAGTACTTC
J: TRBJ2-7
size: NA
V: TRBV23-1
D: NA

CDR3: CASSRISGTGAGYGYTF
DNA: TGTGCCAGCAGCAGGATTAGTGGAACAGGGGCGGGCTATGGCTACACCTTC
J: TRBJ1-2
size: NA
V: TRBV5-4
D: TRBD1

CDR3: CASSLAPWDIQYF
DNA: TGTGCCAGCAGCTTAGCCCCATGGGACATTCAGTACTTC
J: TRBJ2-4
size: NA
V: TRBV11-3
D: NA

CDR3: CATGGRGRNTGELFF
DNA: TGTGCCACCGGAGGGCGGGGTAGAAACACCGGGGAGCTGTTTTTT
J: TRBJ2-2
size: NA
V: TRBV10-3
D: NA

CDR3: CASSGTGGSYEQYF
DNA: TGTGCCAGCAGTGGGACAGGGGGTTCCTACGAGCAGTACTTC
J: TRBJ2-7
size: NA
V: TRBV25-1
D: TRBD1

CDR3: CASSYGLDSACTF
DNA: TGTGCCAGCAGTTATGGCCTCGACAGCGCGTGCACCTTC
J: TRBJ1-2
size: once
V: TRBV6-2/TRBV6-3
D: NA

CDR3: CASSPGPDWANVLTF
DNA: TGTGCCAGCAGCCCCGGGCCTGACTGGGCCAACGTCCTGACTTTC
J: TRBJ2-6
size: NA
V: TRBV3-1/TRBV3-2
D: NA

CDR3: CASKGIRYYEQYF
DNA: TGTGCCAGCAAGGGAATCAGGTACTACGAGCAGTACTTC
J: TRBJ2-7
size: NA
V: TRBV2
D: NA

CDR3: CASSPLPAGLRSNQPQHF
DNA: TGTGCCAGCAGTCCACTGCCCGCAGGTTTACGGAGCAATCAGCCCCAGCATTTT
J: TRBJ1-5
size: NA
V: TRBV28
D: NA

CDR3: CAWTLSGARSYEQYF
DNA: TGTGCCTGGACCCTGAGCGGGGCCCGCTCCTACGAGCAGTACTTC
J: TRBJ2-7
size: NA
V: TRBV30
D: TRBD2

CDR3: CASSQDVPGNSNQPQHF
DNA: TGCGCCAGCAGCCAAGATGTGCCGGGGAATAGCAATCAGCCCCAGCATTTT
J: TRBJ1-5
size: NA
V: TRBV4-1
D: NA

CDR3: CASRRTVNTEAFF
DNA: TGTGCCAGCAGGCGGACAGTTAACACTGAAGCTTTCTTT
J: TRBJ1-1
size: NA
V: TRBV12-3/TRBV12-4
D: NA

CDR3: CASSLDLTSGTTDTQYF
DNA: TGTGCCAGCAGCTTAGATCTGACTAGCGGGACTACAGATACGCAGTATTTT
J: TRBJ2-3
size: few
V: TRBV7-9
D: TRBD2

CDR3: CASSIGTSGGYEQYF
DNA: TGTGCCAGCAGCATTGGGACTAGCGGGGGCTACGAGCAGTACTTC
J: TRBJ2-7
size: NA
V: TRBV21-1
D: NA

CDR3: CASSPGGSGNTIYF
DNA: TGCGCCAGCAGCCCGGGGGGCTCTGGAAACACCATATATTTT
J: TRBJ1-3
size: few
V: TRBV10-1
D: NA